This TCR beta chain emerged from a study of T cells in Graves' hyperthyroidism and ophthalmopathy. Study-wide findings and caveats: From stable hyperthyroidism, ophthalmopathy was separated by a 13 V-J model.

It was RNA transcripts that yielded the amplified TCR beta CDR3 regions. Researchers ran a first-round RT-PCR on the TCR CDR3 using the HTBI primer set. From the multiplex PCR reads, TCRdb called clonotypes with MiXCR, one entry per CDR3 protein. The table lists 300,000 to 400,000 distinct CDR3 sequences, around 18% of them singletons, with 35% to 50% in the top ten. About this clonotype: Its antigen is not identified.

Germline V gene sequence: CDR1 SGHRS, CDR2 YFSETQ. The CDR3 has 16 residues. Losses at the gene ends were 3 bases for V and 0 bases for J; bases not matched to a gene: 3. Uncontrolled infection, other autoimmune disease, pregnancy or lactation led to exclusion. Thyroid ultrasound and orbital computed tomography, with clinical symptoms and serum thyroxine and TRAb, informed diagnoses. This sample holds PBMCs from roughly 10 ml fresh peripheral blood. The chain recombines TRBV5-1 with TRBJ1-4, with TRBD1 matching over 9 bases. The source material was blood. This receptor was identified in a man younger than 30 with Graves' ophthalmopathy. CDR3 protein: CASSWGQGATNEKLFF. The CDR3 nucleotides are TGCGCCAGCAGCTGGGGACAGGGTGCAACTAATGAAAAACTGTTTTTT.